Below are 28 T cell receptor beta chains sequenced from a single sample in a study of vaccination effects on CD4 cells after COVID-19. Using viral peptide pools, the ViraFEST assay grew out antigen-specific CD4+ T cells prior to sequencing. It was after roughly ten days of culture that CD4+ T cells were isolated. Vaccine recipients lacked prior SARS-CoV-2 infection and had negative nucleocapsid antibodies. Sequenced by immunoSEQ multiplex PCR; TCRdb stores in-frame clones only, minus some. The profile shows some 41,000 clones, around 78% of them singletons. Antigens for these TCRs are unknown. Sequenced here: CD4+ T cells from PBMCs cultured with SARS-CoV-2 spike peptides, sampled before COVID-19 vaccination. The receptors come from a human donor who received a COVID-19 vaccine.

This rearrangement joins TRBV4-2 to TRBJ1-2, with D tentatively TRBD1 (6 bases). Germline-derived CDR1 and CDR2 are LGHNA and YNFKEQ. This CDR3 has 14 amino acids. Deletions cut 6 bases from V and 2 bases from J, with 13 bases between. The DNA of the CDR3 is TGTGCCAGCAGTTCGACAGGCATCAACTATGGCTACACCTTC. It is translated as CASSSTGINYGYTF.

This clone came up once. The chain uses TRBV6-2 or TRBV6-3 and TRBJ2-1; no reliable D call. Germline lookup yields CDR1 MNHEY and CDR2 SVGEGT. The CDR3 spans 15 residues. Deletions cut 0 bases from V and 3 bases from J, with 9 bases between. CDR3 DNA sequence: TGTGCCAGCAGTTACTCGAACGGCAACTACAATGAGCAGTTCTTC. This gives the protein CASSYSNGNYNEQFF.

Worth noting for this clone: This sample also contains other DNA sequences that code for the same CDR3. This chain joins TRBV6-2 or TRBV6-3 and TRBJ2-7; 7 bases line up with TRBD2. Per germline, CDR1 MNHEY and CDR2 SVGEGT. This CDR3 is built from 14 residues. J was trimmed by 4 bases and V by 0 bases; bases with no gene match: 3. CDR3: CASSYSTGGYEQYV. Written as DNA, the CDR3 is TGTGCCAGCAGTTACTCGACGGGGGGTTACGAGCAGTACGTC.

The rearrangement uses TRBV6-5 and TRBJ2-1; maybe TRBD1 (5 bases). The V gene lost 0 bases and the J gene lost 7 bases, with 16 bases spanning the gap. The CDR3 has 16 residues. Germline V gives CDR1 MNHEY, CDR2 SVGAGI. DNA of the CDR3: TGTGCCAGCAGTTACTCGATAGGGGCCCGGAGTAATGAGCAGTTCTTC. Translated, it gives CASSYSIGARSNEQFF.

This clone was counted between two and nine times. The V and J genes are TRBV6-2 or TRBV6-3 and TRBJ1-5, with D tentatively TRBD1 (5 bases). This CDR3 region has 15 residues. Germline V gives CDR1 MNHEY, CDR2 SVGEGT. V lost 2 bases to trimming and J lost 1 base, with 9 bases between them. The CDR3 DNA is TGTGCCAGCAGTTACGCAGGGCCGAGCAATCAGCCCCAGCATTTT. Protein sequence: CASSYAGPSNQPQHF.

The V call is TRBV2, the J call TRBJ1-4; a possible D gene is TRBD1 (5 bases). The V and J ends lost 5 bases and 7 bases respectively, with 11 bases between them. The CDR3 consists of 13 residues. Germline CDR1 and CDR2: SNHLY and FYNNEI. CDR3 sequence (DNA): TGTGCCAGCAGTAGGGGACCGAGTGAAAAACTGTTTTTT. Translating gives CASSRGPSEKLFF.

The chain employs TRBV5-1 and TRBJ1-2; D uncertain. V dropped 0 bases and J dropped 2 bases, with 8 bases sitting between them. This CDR3 has 14 residues. Germline lookup yields CDR1 SGHRS and CDR2 YFSETQ. The CDR3: CASSLDSGNYGYTF. The CDR3 coding sequence is TGCGCCAGCAGCTTGGATTCCGGGAACTATGGCTACACCTTC. The complete variable domain, with remaining parts taken from reference TRBV5-1 and TRBJ1-2, reads KAGVTQTPRYLIKTRGQQVTLSCSPISGHRSVSWYQQTPGQGLQFLFEYFSETQRNKGNFPGRFSGRQFSNSRSEMNVSTLELGDSALYLCASSLDSGNYGYTFGSGTRLTVV.

The chain is built from TRBV27 and TRBJ1-1, with D hard to call. Germline V lookup: CDR1 MNHEY, CDR2 SMNVEV (reference sequence). V was shortened by 3 bases and J by 4 bases, with 12 bases between the two germline ends. The CDR3 covers 14 residues. CDR3 region: CASSFGEESTEAFF. The CDR3 region has the DNA TGTGCCAGCAGTTTCGGGGAAGAGAGCACTGAAGCTTTCTTT.

This clone was detected a few times. The gene calls are TRBV7-9 and TRBJ1-3; D possibly corresponds to TRBD1 (5 bases). The V gene lost 4 bases and the J gene lost 0 bases, with 10 bases spanning the gap. CDR3 length: 15 amino acids. Germline V gene lookup returns CDR1 SEHNR and CDR2 FQNEAQ (reference sequence). The DNA for the CDR3 is TGTGCCAGCAGCTCGGGACTGAACTCTGGAAACACCATATATTTT. Residues: CASSSGLNSGNTIYF.

This chain links TRBV9 with TRBJ1-2, with 9 bases that match TRBD1. The CDR3 totals 14 residues. Germline CDR1 SGDLS, CDR2 YYNGEE. Trimming cost V 4 bases and J 8 bases; bases outside gene matches: 9. The CDR3 coding sequence is TGTGCCAGCAGCTACAGTCAAACAGGGGGCGGCTACACCTTC. As protein: CASSYSQTGGGYTF.

The chain has TRBV12-3 or TRBV12-4 and TRBJ2-5; D not certain. There are 11 residues in the CDR3. V was pared by 3 bases and J by 5 bases, with 4 bases between. CDR3 nucleotide sequence: TGTGCCAGCAGTTTGACGGAGACCCAGTACTTC. Protein: CASSLTETQYF.

The chain recombines TRBV27 with TRBJ1-1; weak D call: TRBD1 (5 bases). CDR3 length equals 14 residues. Looked up from germline, CDR1 is MNHEY and CDR2 is SMNVEV (reference sequence). Trimming took 1 base from V and 5 from J, leaving 11 bases between them. DNA for the CDR3: TGTGCCAGCAGTTTATACGGGGGGGGAACTGAAGCTTTCTTT. Amino acid sequence: CASSLYGGGTEAFF.

This clone has just a few counts. This chain links TRBV9 with TRBJ1-2; perhaps TRBD1 as D (6 bases). V lost 3 bases to trimming and J lost 3 bases, with 9 bases between them. Germline V gene data show CDR1 as SGDLS and CDR2 as YYNGEE. The CDR3 consists of 13 residues. The CDR3 nucleotides read TGTGCCAGCAGCGACAGGGTTGACTATGGCTACACCTTC. Encoded protein: CASSDRVDYGYTF.

The chain employs TRBV6-1 and TRBJ2-5, with D unresolved. V lost 1 base, J lost 5 bases, and 11 bases lay in between. In germline, CDR1 is MNHNS, CDR2 SASEGT. The CDR3 contains 14 residues. The CDR3 sequence is CASSEDPGRETQYF. In DNA, the CDR3 is TGTGCCAGCAGTGAAGATCCGGGTCGGGAGACCCAGTACTTC.

The V and J genes are TRBV7-2 and TRBJ1-6, with a weak D call TRBD1 (5 bases). Germline lookup yields CDR1 SGHTA and CDR2 FQGNSA. Trimming left V 5 bases short and J 0 bases short, with 14 bases between. This CDR3 is built from 17 residues. CDR3 loop: CASSPGTGSSYNSPLHF. CDR3 bases: TGTGCCAGCAGCCCGGGCACAGGCAGCTCCTATAATTCACCCCTCCACTTT.

The chain has TRBV5-1 and TRBJ1-1, with 9 bases that match TRBD1. J lost 5 bases, V lost 4 bases, and 6 bases had no gene match. Germline-derived CDR1 and CDR2 are SGHRS and YFSETQ. There are 14 residues in the CDR3. The CDR3 region has the DNA TGCGCCAGCAGCCTGGGGACAGGGATTACTGAAGCTTTCTTT. Its protein product is CASSLGTGITEAFF. The whole variable domain, filled in from reference TRBV5-1 and TRBJ1-1, reads KAGVTQTPRYLIKTRGQQVTLSCSPISGHRSVSWYQQTPGQGLQFLFEYFSETQRNKGNFPGRFSGRQFSNSRSEMNVSTLELGDSALYLCASSLGTGITEAFFGQGTRLTVV.

The chain employs TRBV5-1 and TRBJ2-1, with 7 bases matching TRBD1. Per germline, CDR1 SGHRS and CDR2 YFSETQ. With 4 bases clipped from V and 0 bases from J, the junction kept 4 bases outside the gene matches. The CDR3 contains 15 residues. The CDR3 coding sequence is TGCGCCAGCAGCAAGGGACAGAGCTCCTACAATGAGCAGTTCTTC. Its protein product is CASSKGQSSYNEQFF.

The genes are TRBV30 and TRBJ1-2, with TRBD1 identical over 9 bases. CDR3 length: 13 amino acids. V lost 5 bases, J lost 1 base, and 2 bases stayed unmatched. Germline loops: CDR1 GTSNPN, CDR2 SVGIG (reference sequence). The CDR3 here is CAWGTGINYGYTF. The CDR3 DNA reads TGTGCCTGGGGGACAGGGATTAACTATGGCTACACCTTC.

This chain uses TRBV11-2 with TRBJ1-2; the D is unclear. The CDR3 consists of 13 residues. The V end lost 2 bases, the J end lost 0 bases, and 4 bases lay between the germline ends. The germline CDR1 and CDR2 sequences are SGHAT and FQNNGV. The CDR3 protein is CASSLSPNYGYTF. The CDR3, as DNA: TGTGCCAGCAGCTTAAGCCCTAACTATGGCTACACCTTC.

CDR3 bases: TGTGCCAGCGTCAATACACAGGGGGGAAACACCGGGGAGCTGTTTTTT. The encoded protein is CASVNTQGGNTGELFF. The J gene is TRBJ2-2, the V gene TRBV2; 8 positions agree with TRBD1. The CDR3 is 16 residues long. V lost 8 bases, J lost 2 bases, and 10 bases stayed unmatched. CDR1 is SNHLY, CDR2 FYNNEI, per germline.

This clone is a singleton in its sample. The chain is built from TRBV10-1 and TRBJ1-1; no firm D call. Deletions cut 0 bases from V and 1 base from J, with 3 bases between. The CDR3 has 13 residues. From germline, CDR1 is WNHNN and CDR2 SYGVQD (reference sequence). The CDR3: CASSESKNTEAFF. The CDR3 coding sequence is TGCGCCAGCAGTGAGTCTAAGAACACTGAAGCTTTCTTT.

This clone was recorded only once. The gene calls are TRBV25-1 and TRBJ2-5; TRBD2 matches at 14 bases. The CDR3 runs 16 residues. V gave up 3 bases and J gave up 5 bases; unmatched junction bases: 5. From germline, CDR1 is MGHDK and CDR2 SYGVNS. In DNA, the CDR3 is TGTGCCAGCAGTGATACCAGACTAGCGGGGGGGGAGACCCAGTACTTC. The encoded protein is CASSDTRLAGGETQYF. The complete variable domain, with remaining parts taken from reference TRBV25-1 and TRBJ2-5, reads EADIYQTPRYLVIGTGKKITLECSQTMGHDKMYWYQQDPGMELHLIHYSYGVNSTEKGDLSSESTVSRIRTEHFPLTLESARPSHTSQYLCASSDTRLAGGETQYFGPGTRLLVL.

This rearrangement joins TRBV5-1 to TRBJ2-1; 7 bases are a match to TRBD1. Trimming cost V 5 bases and J 5 bases; bases outside gene matches: 4. CDR3 size: 13 residues. From germline, CDR1 is SGHRS and CDR2 YFSETQ. CDR3 sequence reads: CASRRDRNNEQFF. CDR3 sequence (DNA): TGCGCCAGCAGAAGGGACAGAAACAATGAGCAGTTCTTC.

The J gene is TRBJ1-6, the V gene TRBV6-6; possibly TRBD1 for D (5 bases). The germline V gene encodes CDR1 MNHNY and CDR2 SVGAGI (reference sequence). Trimming removed 6 bases at V and 7 bases at J, with 10 bases between. This CDR3 region has 13 residues. DNA for the CDR3: TGTGCCAGCAGGTACGGGACCAATTCACCCCTCCACTTT. Protein sequence: CASRYGTNSPLHF.

The chain employs TRBV2 and TRBJ1-2; no definite D call. Trimming shortened V by 5 bases and J by 1 base, and 14 bases separated the two germline ends. The CDR3 spans 15 residues. Germline CDR1 is SNHLY and CDR2 is FYNNEI. CDR3 sequence (DNA): TGTGCCAGCAGTCTTGCCAGCGGGAGTAACTATGGCTACACCTTC. Its translation: CASSLASGSNYGYTF.

V is TRBV2 and J is TRBJ2-5; 8 nucleotides align to TRBD1. After removal of 4 bases from V and 5 bases from J, the junction contained 0 bases not matched to a gene. Germline lookup yields CDR1 SNHLY and CDR2 FYNNEI. The CDR3 is 12 amino acids. The CDR3 spells CASSGDRETQYF. In DNA, the CDR3 is TGTGCCAGCAGTGGGGACAGGGAGACCCAGTACTTC.

The chain links TRBV28 to TRBJ2-7, with 7 bases that match TRBD1. The length of the CDR3 is 13 residues. V was clipped by 1 base and J by 6 bases; unmatched bases: 3. The germline gives CDR1 MDHEN, CDR2 SYDVKM. CDR3 sequence: CASSLSYRGEQYV. The CDR3 DNA reads TGTGCCAGCAGTTTATCGTACAGGGGCGAGCAGTACGTC.

This clone was recorded a few times. This rearrangement joins TRBV29-1 to TRBJ1-2; D unclear. CDR1 is SQVTM, CDR2 ANQGSEA, per germline. The CDR3 runs 13 residues. Trimming left V 4 bases short and J 5 bases short, with 14 bases between. CDR3 in amino acids: CSVGEVLGYGYTF. DNA of the CDR3: TGCAGCGTTGGGGAAGTGTTGGGGTATGGCTACACCTTC.